This TCR beta chain emerged from a study of blood T cell repertoires in COVID-19. The overall study: The origin of the acute and convalescent COVID-19 samples was the United States, Italy and Spain.

Repertoires were generated with immunoSEQ multiplex PCR, while TCRdb's copy carries only in-frame clones and drops some. The sample comprises 65,000 to 85,000 clones, about 83% of which are singletons, and around 5% rests with the top ten. Germline V lookup: CDR1 SGHTA, CDR2 FQGNSA. V lost 4 bases and J lost 6; bases outside the gene matches: 6. CDR3 length equals 16 residues. The chain combines TRBV7-2 with TRBJ2-5; 15 bases line up with TRBD2. Material: peripheral blood. The clonotype comes from a man aged 50 or older with active COVID-19. CDR3 in DNA: TGTGCCAGCAGCTCGCCGGGACTAGCGGGGGGCAAGACCCAGTACTTC. Translated: CASSSPGLAGGKTQYF.